These 3 T cell receptor beta chains originate from one sample sequenced in a study of molecular identifiers for immune sequencing clone quantification. TCRdb analysed the PCR reads with MiXCR anew, one entry per CDR3 protein. The sample shows fewer than 45,000 distinct CDR3 sequences, approximately 25% of them seen only once. The sequenced sample was naive CD8+ T cells from blood, with Jurkat cell RNA spiked in. The subset was: FACS-sorted CD8+CD4-CCR7+CD45RA+ naive T cells. The receptors come from a human donor in good health. Some libraries in this study had Jurkat cell RNA spiked in.

This chain links TRBV7-2 with TRBJ2-1, with D possibly TRBD2 on 5 matching bases. Trimming stripped 2 bases from V and 13 bases from J, with 15 bases between. The CDR3 runs to 13 residues. Germline V gene lookup returns CDR1 SGHTA and CDR2 FQGNSA. The CDR3 reads CASSLLSGSEQFF. In nucleotides, the CDR3 is TGTGCCAGCAGCTTACTTTCGGGAAGTGAACAGTTCTTC.

This clonotype was counted ten times or more. This rearrangement joins TRBV29-1 to TRBJ2-5; TRBD2 agrees at 7 bases. V lost 1 base, J lost 5 bases, and 7 bases stayed unmatched. In germline, CDR1 is SQVTM, CDR2 ANQGSEA. The CDR3 totals 14 residues. The chain's CDR3 is CSVEGTSSGETQYF. The CDR3 DNA follows: TGCAGCGTTGAAGGGACTAGTTCCGGCGAGACCCAGTACTTC.

This clonotype showed up many times. Here the CDR3 reads CATGEDEKLFF. The CDR3 DNA reads as TGTGCCACTGGGGAGGATGAAAAACTGTTTTTT. The gene calls are TRBV6-5 and TRBJ1-4; D remains ambiguous. From germline, CDR1 is MNHEY and CDR2 SVGAGI. Deletions cut 10 bases from V and 6 bases from J, with 9 bases between. This CDR3 is built from 11 residues.